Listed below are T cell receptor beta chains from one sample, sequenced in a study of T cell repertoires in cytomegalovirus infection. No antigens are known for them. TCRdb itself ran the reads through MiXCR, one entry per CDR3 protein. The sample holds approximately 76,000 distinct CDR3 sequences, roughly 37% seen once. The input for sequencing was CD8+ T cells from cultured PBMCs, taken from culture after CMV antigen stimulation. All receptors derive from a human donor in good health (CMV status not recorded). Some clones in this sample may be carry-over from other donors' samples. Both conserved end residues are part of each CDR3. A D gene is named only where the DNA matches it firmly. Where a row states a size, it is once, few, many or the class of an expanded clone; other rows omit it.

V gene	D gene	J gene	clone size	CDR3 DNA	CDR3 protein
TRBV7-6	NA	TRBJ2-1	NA	TGTGCCAGCAGCTTGGTGAATGAGCAGTTCTTC	CASSLVNEQFF
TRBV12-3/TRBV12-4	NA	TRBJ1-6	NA	TGTGCCAGCAGTTTAAAGACAGTCTATAATTCACCCCTCCACTTT	CASSLKTVYNSPLHF
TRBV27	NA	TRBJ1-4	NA	TGTGCCAGCAGTTGGGGAGGAAGGGGTAATGAAAAACTGTTTTTT	CASSWGGRGNEKLFF
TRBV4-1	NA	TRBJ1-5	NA	TGCGCCAGCAGCCAAGTAGTGGGTCAGCCCCAGCATTTT	CASSQVVGQPQHF
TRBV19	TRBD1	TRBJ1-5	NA	TGTGCCAGTAGCAACCCGCTGGACAGGGGGCTCGTTGGCAATCAGCCCCAGCATTTT	CASSNPLDRGLVGNQPQHF
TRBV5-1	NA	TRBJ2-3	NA	TGCGCCAGCACCCCCCGCCCCCGGGAATCAGGCACAGATACGCAGTATTTT	CASTPRPRESGTDTQYF
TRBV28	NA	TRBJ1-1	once	TGTGCCAGCAGTGGCCCCGGGGTACCTGAAGCTTTCTTT	CASSGPGVPEAFF
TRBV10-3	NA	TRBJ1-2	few	TGTGCCATCAGTGAGTCGACCCCTAAGGATTCGGTGTTC	CAISESTPKDSVF
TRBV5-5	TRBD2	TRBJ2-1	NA	TGTGCCAGCAGCTTGGTCCTAGCGGGGTACAATGAGCAGTTCTTC	CASSLVLAGYNEQFF
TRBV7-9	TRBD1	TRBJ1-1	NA	TGTGCCAGCAGCTTACTAGGGCAGGGGGCAGGGAACACTGAAGCTTTCTTT	CASSLLGQGAGNTEAFF
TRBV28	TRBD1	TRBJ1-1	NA	TGTGCCAGCAGAGACCAGGGGGTTTCGATGAACACTGAAGCTTTCTTT	CASRDQGVSMNTEAFF
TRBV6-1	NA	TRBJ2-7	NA	TGTGCCAGCAGTGTGGGTCAGGGGACTGCTACCTACGAGCAGTACTTC	CASSVGQGTATYEQYF
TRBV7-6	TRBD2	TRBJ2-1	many	TGTGCCAGCAGCTTATCTCGGGGGGGGCCCTACAATGAGCAGTTCTTC	CASSLSRGGPYNEQFF
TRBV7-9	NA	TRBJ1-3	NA	TGTGCCAGCAGCTTAATAGTGACCAACTCTGGAAACACCATATATTTT	CASSLIVTNSGNTIYF
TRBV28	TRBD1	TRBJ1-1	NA	TGTGCCAGCAGTTTACCCATAACAGGGGGCACTGAAGCTTTCTTT	CASSLPITGGTEAFF
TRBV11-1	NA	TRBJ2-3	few	TGTGCCAGCAGCTATAGCACAGATACGCAGTATTTT	CASSYSTDTQYF
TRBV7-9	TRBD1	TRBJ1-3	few	TGTGCCATCCCCGGGACAGCCTCTGGAAACACCATATATTTT	CAIPGTASGNTIYF
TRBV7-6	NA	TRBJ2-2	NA	TGTGCCAGCAGCTTAGACACCGGGGAGCTGTTTTTT	CASSLDTGELFF
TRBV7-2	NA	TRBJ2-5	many	TGTGCCAGCAGCCAGACTGGGTACAACCACCAAGAGACCCAGTACTTC	CASSQTGYNHQETQYF
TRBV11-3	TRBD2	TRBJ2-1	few	TGTGCCAGCAGCTTAGAACCGGGGGGTTCATACAATGAGCAGTTCTTC	CASSLEPGGSYNEQFF
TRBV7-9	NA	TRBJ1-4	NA	TGTGCCAGCAGCGCAGACAGATCTAATGAAAAACTGTTTTTT	CASSADRSNEKLFF
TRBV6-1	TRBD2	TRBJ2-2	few	TGTGCCAGCATCAAAGGGGCCAGCGGGAGGAACACCGGGGAGCTGTTTTTT	CASIKGASGRNTGELFF
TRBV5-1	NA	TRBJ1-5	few	TGCGCCAGCAGCTTGGGCGGGGGATATCAGCCCCAGCATTTT	CASSLGGGYQPQHF
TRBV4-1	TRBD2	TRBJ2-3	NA	TGCGCCAGCAGCCGAAGAGAGGCGGGGGGGCCTCAAGATACGCAGTATTTT	CASSRREAGGPQDTQYF
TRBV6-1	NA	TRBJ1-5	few	TGTGCCAGCAGGTTTTATAGCAATCAGCCCCAGCATTTT	CASRFYSNQPQHF
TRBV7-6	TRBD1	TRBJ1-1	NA	TGTGCCAGCAGCCTGACCCCGGGACAGGGGAGCACTGAAGCTTTCTTT	CASSLTPGQGSTEAFF
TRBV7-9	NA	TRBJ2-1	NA	TGTGCCAGCAGCTCACAGGGGGGGACCTACAATGAGCAGTTCTTC	CASSSQGGTYNEQFF
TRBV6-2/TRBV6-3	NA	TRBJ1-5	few	TGTGCCAGCAGTTACTCGGTGGGGCTTCAGCCCCAGCATTTT	CASSYSVGLQPQHF
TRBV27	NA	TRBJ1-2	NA	TGTGCCAGCAGTTTAGGACGGGGCTATGGCTACACCTTC	CASSLGRGYGYTF
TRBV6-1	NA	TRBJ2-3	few	TGTGCCAGCAGCCGTACTAGCACAGATACGCAGTATTTT	CASSRTSTDTQYF
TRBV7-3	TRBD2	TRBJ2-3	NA	TGTGCCAGCAGCCGGACTAGCGGGACGAGGGATACGCAGTATTTT	CASSRTSGTRDTQYF
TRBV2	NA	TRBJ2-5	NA	TGTGCCAGCAGTGTCGGGCGCCTCCAAGAGACCCAGTACTTC	CASSVGRLQETQYF
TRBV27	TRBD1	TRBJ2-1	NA	TGTGCCAGCAGTATAACCACAGGGGTCAATGAGCAGTTCTTC	CASSITTGVNEQFF
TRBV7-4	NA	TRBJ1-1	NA	TGTGCCAGCAGCCGCCAGGGGTTCCCGTACACTGAAGCTTTCTTT	CASSRQGFPYTEAFF
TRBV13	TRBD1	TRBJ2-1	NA	TGTGCCAGCAGCCCCGATGACCTGACAGGGGAATATTTCTTC	CASSPDDLTGEYFF
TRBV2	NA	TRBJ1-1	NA	TGTGCCGGCTTACAGGGATCGAACACTGAAGCTTTCTTT	CAGLQGSNTEAFF
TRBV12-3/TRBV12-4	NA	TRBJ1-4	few	TGTGCCAGCAGTTTCCAGGGACTCAATAATGAAAAACTGTTTTTT	CASSFQGLNNEKLFF
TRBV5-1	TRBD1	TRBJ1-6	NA	TGCGCCAGCAGCTTGTCTGGGGACAGGAGCTCCTATAATTCACCCCTCCACTTT	CASSLSGDRSSYNSPLHF
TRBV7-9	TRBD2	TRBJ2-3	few	TGTGCCAGCAGCCGACTAGCGGGGGGGCAAGATACGCAGTATTTT	CASSRLAGGQDTQYF
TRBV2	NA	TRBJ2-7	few	TGTGCCAGCAGTGACGCAGCCTTCTCCTACGAGCAGTACTTC	CASSDAAFSYEQYF
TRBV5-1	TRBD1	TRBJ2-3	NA	TGCGCCAGCAGCCCGGGGACAGTAAGGGATACGCAGTATTTT	CASSPGTVRDTQYF
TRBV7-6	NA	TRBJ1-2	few	TGTGCCAGCAGCCACTCCCCATTGAGGGTATCTACTGGCTACACCTTC	CASSHSPLRVSTGYTF
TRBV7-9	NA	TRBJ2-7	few	TGTGCCAGCAGCCCCCACGGCGGCTACGAGCAGTACTTC	CASSPHGGYEQYF
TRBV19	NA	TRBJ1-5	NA	TGTGCCAGTAGTAACCAGCAGGGGTGGGCTAACAGCAATCAGCCCCAGCATTTT	CASSNQQGWANSNQPQHF
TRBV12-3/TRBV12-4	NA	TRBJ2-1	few	TGTGCCAGCTCGGCTTGGGGTCAGGAAAGGTTCTTC	CASSAWGQERFF
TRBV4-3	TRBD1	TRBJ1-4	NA	TGCGCCAGCAGCCAAGATGGGGGGACAGGGGGCTGTTTTTGTACTAATGAAAAACTGTTTTTT	CASSQDGGTGGCFCTNEKLFF
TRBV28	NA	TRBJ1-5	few	TGTGCCAGCAGTTTAGGAGGGGGCAATCAGCCCCAGCATTTT	CASSLGGGNQPQHF
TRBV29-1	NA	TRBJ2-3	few	TGCAGCGTTGAAGATCTCGGGCAGGCAGAGGCAGATACGCAGTATTTT	CSVEDLGQAEADTQYF
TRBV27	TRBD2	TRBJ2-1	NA	TGTGCCAGCAGTTCACGAATTCTAGCGGGGGATAACAATGAGCAGTTCTTC	CASSSRILAGDNNEQFF
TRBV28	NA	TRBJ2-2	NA	TGTGCCAGCAGCCCCGGGTTAGGGGAGCTGTTTTTT	CASSPGLGELFF
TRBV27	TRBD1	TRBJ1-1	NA	TGTGCCAGCAGTCCATGGACAGGGATCGCTGAAGCTTTCTTT	CASSPWTGIAEAFF
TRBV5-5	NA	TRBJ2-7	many	TGTGCCAGCAGCCGGACCGGGGAAGGCTACGAGCAGTACTTC	CASSRTGEGYEQYF
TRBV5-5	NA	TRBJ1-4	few	TGTGCCAGCAGCTTGGTGGGGCGGTCCGATGAAAAACTGTTTTTT	CASSLVGRSDEKLFF
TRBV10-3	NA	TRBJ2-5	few	TGTGCCATCAGTGGGGACCCGGATCAAGAGACCCAGTACTTC	CAISGDPDQETQYF
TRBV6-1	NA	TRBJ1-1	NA	TGTGCCAGCAGTTACCGAACACAAGGGACGGTGAACACTGAAGCTTTCTTT	CASSYRTQGTVNTEAFF
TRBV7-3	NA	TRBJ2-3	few	TGTGCCAGCAGCTTAACGGGCGGAGATACGCAGTATTTT	CASSLTGGDTQYF
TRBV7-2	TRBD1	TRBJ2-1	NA	TGTGCCAGCAGCTTAGGGGGACAGGGGGCTGTCAATGAGCAGTTCTTC	CASSLGGQGAVNEQFF
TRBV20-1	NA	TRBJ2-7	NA	TGCAGTGCTAGAAAGGGGAACTCCTACGAGCAGTACTTC	CSARKGNSYEQYF
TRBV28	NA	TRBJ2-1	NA	TGTGCCAGCAGTATTACAGGGAGGGTGGGGGTAGAGCAGTTCTTC	CASSITGRVGVEQFF
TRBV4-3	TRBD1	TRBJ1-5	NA	TGCGCCAGCAGCCAAGAGCGACGTGCGGGGGACAGAAATCAGCCCCAGCATTTT	CASSQERRAGDRNQPQHF